Sequencing of this T cell receptor (beta chain) was carried out in a study of identical twins. Everyone who donated was a healthy Caucasian. The germline V gene encodes CDR1 DFQATT and CDR2 SNEGSKA (reference sequence). This CDR3 spans 17 amino acids. V lost 4 bases and J lost 0; bases outside the gene matches: 13. TCRdb re-analysed the 5' RACE reads in MiXCR, keeping a single row per CDR3 protein. Of approximately 620,000 distinct CDR3 sequences listed, less than 10% are singletons. This same sample was also part of a study on yellow fever vaccine responses in identical twins.

The specimen sequenced was PBMCs. The receptor was derived from a woman between 18 and 30 years old in good health. The J gene is TRBJ2-7, the V gene TRBV20-1, with 9 positions matching TRBD2. CDR3 coding DNA: TGCAGTGCTAAAAACCGTAGGCGGGGGGGGGACTCCTACGAGCAGTACTTC. This encodes CSAKNRRRGGDSYEQYF.